The source of this T cell receptor (beta chain) is a study of molecular identifiers for immune sequencing clone quantification listed by TCRdb under 2018. Describing the broader study: For a replicate experiment, RNA from roughly 20,000 or 100,000 naive CD8 T cells was divided into five aliquots, and four of the five aliquots were sequenced. The study was a methods study using CD8 T cells to benchmark molecular-identifier clustering-based TCR repertoire sequencing (MIDCIRS) and TCR RNA copy counting. What the research found in general, with its limitations: When barcode sub-clustering was not used, chimeric consensus sequences inflated TCR diversity, with chimeras reaching as high as 47%. Clones above 20 RNA copies held over 97% of molecules in CMV-specific effector cells but under 1% in naive cells. Modeling indicated about 3 TCR RNA copies recovered per cell, compared with roughly 10 by digital PCR, which implies a capture efficiency of approximately 30%. Identical TCR molecules sharing a barcode could cause highly expanded clone sizes to be underestimated. Even against a background of about a million naive CD8 T cells, spiked-in Jurkat TCR RNA amounting to a single cell's worth was reported to be detectable.

CDR1 and CDR2, per the germline V gene, are SGHRS and YFSETQ. The CDR3, cysteine through phenylalanine, is 18 amino acids long. Just the 54-base CDR3 DNA is kept, in frame starting at base 1. The junction carries 23 bases between V and J, which are trimmed by 0 bases and 5 bases respectively. As to this clonotype: This clone's antigen is unknown. Base quality data are lacking; no much larger clone is found one base away.

On a BD FACSAria II, naive CD8 T cells were FACS-sorted as CD8+CD4-CCR7+CD45RA+ and collected into RLT Plus buffer. For a sensitivity comparison, a portion of naive CD8 T cell RNA was divided equally between MIDCIRS and a Smart-seq2-style 5'RACE protocol. CD8 T cells were enriched using RosetteSep CD8+ T Cell Enrichment Cocktail and Ficoll-Paque, and the enriched cells then underwent ACK red cell lysis. The library came from PCR. Sequencing instrument: Illumina MiSeq. Total RNA was purified with the Qiagen AllPrep DNA/RNA kit. Before analysis, reads from multiple sequencing runs of the same library were pooled. Concerning the study's data processing: Reads were retained only if the reads had an exact TCR constant sequence, and the retained reads were trimmed to 150 nt and grouped according to their 12-nt molecular barcodes. Reads within each barcode group were sub-clustered using a 15% Levenshtein threshold, and quality-weighted consensus sequences were constructed for each RNA molecule. Non-functional sequences were removed, as were lower-count sequences one edit away from another. Based on fitting two negative binomial distributions, any barcode sub-cluster with under 20% of the maximum read count was discarded. TCRdb reprocessing: public reads trimmed at Q25 with fastp, clones called with MiXCR, in-frame beta chains kept. Every CDR3 protein is listed once, alongside the most common genes and DNA of its rows. The V and J calls reflect TCRdb's pipeline rather than the authors' work. Within this sample are just over 35,000 distinct CDR3 sequences, with less than 20% of them counted one time only. About 6.9% of the sample belongs to the ten largest clones.

Material: naive CD8+ T cells from blood, with Jurkat cell RNA spiked in. The cell subset or site label on this specimen signifies: FACS-sorted CD8+CD4-CCR7+CD45RA+ naive T cells. The chain is assembled from TRBV5-1 and TRBJ1-2; perhaps TRBD1 is the D gene, with 5 bases matching. The receptor's source is a human donor in good health. Some libraries in this study had Jurkat cell RNA spiked in. In nucleotide form, the sequence is TGCGCCAGCAGCTTGGAACTCTCGGCTATAGACGGACAATATGGCTACACCTTC. The resulting protein is CASSLELSAIDGQYGYTF.